This TCR beta chain was obtained from a study of T cell responses to AZD1222 COVID-19 vaccine. The overall study: Second-dose intervals near 4 or 12 weeks were combined. Broader study findings: Nearly half of unique spike-specific TCRs reportedly avoided B.1.351 and B.1.1.7 mutated regions. Donors were largely white British and mainly female; clonal diversity was possibly underestimated.

Libraries were prepared by immunoSEQ multiplex PCR; TCRdb keeps only in-frame clonotypes and omits some of them. The sample consists of over 150,000 clones, roughly 87% of them appearing once. The CDR3 contains 16 residues. The germline V and J ends were trimmed by 3 bases and 0 bases, with 11 bases remaining between them. The germline gives CDR1 MNHEY, CDR2 SMNVEV (reference sequence). With regard to this clone: Its antigen is as yet unknown.

This material consisted of peripheral blood, taken on day 0 of AZD1222 vaccination. The sequence was obtained from an adult in good health. This sequence joins TRBV27 and TRBJ2-2; D is uncertain. The CDR3 DNA reads TGTGCCAGCAGTTTCGCGTCCACTGCGAACACCGGGGAGCTGTTTTTT. It specifies CASSFASTANTGELFF.